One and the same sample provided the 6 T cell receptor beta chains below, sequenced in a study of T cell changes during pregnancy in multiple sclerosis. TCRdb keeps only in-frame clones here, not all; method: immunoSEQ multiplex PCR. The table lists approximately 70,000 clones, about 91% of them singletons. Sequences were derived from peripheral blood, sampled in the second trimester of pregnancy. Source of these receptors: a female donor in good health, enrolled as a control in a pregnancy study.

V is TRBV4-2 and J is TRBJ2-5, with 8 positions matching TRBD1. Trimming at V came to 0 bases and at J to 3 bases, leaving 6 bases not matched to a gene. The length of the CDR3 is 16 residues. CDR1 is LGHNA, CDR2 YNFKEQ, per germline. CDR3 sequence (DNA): TGTGCCAGCAGCCAAGAAATAGGACAGGGAGAAGAGACCCAGTACTTC. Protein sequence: CASSQEIGQGEETQYF.

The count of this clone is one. DNA for the CDR3: TGTGCCAGCAGTTTATCGGGGGCAGGTCGTGGTGAAAAACTGTTTTTT. Translated: CASSLSGAGRGEKLFF. This chain connects TRBV27 to TRBJ1-4; D possibly corresponds to TRBD1 (6 bases). The CDR3 is 16 residues long. CDR1 and CDR2 from the germline V gene are MNHEY and SMNVEV (reference sequence). The V and J ends lost 0 bases and 7 bases respectively, with 15 bases between them.

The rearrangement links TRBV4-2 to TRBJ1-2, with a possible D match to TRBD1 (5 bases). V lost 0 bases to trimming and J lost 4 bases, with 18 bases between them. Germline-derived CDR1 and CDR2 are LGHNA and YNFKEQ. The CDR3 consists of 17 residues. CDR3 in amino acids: CASSQDNQGHRVYGYTF. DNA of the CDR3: TGTGCCAGCAGCCAAGATAACCAGGGCCATAGGGTCTATGGCTACACCTTC.

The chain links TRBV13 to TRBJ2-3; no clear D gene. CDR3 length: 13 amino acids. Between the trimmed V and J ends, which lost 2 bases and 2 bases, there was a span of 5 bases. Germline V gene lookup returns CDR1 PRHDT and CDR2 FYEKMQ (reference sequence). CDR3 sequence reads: CASSLRSTDTQYF. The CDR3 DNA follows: TGTGCCAGCAGCTTACGGTCCACAGATACGCAGTATTTT.

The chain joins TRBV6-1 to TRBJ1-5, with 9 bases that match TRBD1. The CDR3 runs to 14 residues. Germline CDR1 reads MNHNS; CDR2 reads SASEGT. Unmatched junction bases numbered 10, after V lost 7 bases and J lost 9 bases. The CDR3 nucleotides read TGTGCCAGCATTCTGGGACAGGGTTTTTGGCCCCAGCATTTT. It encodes CASILGQGFWPQHF.

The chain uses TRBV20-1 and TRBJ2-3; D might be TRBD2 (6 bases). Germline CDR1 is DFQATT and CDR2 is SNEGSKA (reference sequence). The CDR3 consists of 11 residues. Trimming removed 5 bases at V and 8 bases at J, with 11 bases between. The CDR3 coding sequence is TGCAGTGCTGTACTAGCTCCTACGCAGTATTTT. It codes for CSAVLAPTQYF.